The next 14 T cell receptor beta chains were all read from a single sample in a study of blood T cell repertoires in COVID-19. Measured with immunoSEQ multiplex PCR; TCRdb has only the in-frame clones, and not every one. Of 250,000 to 350,000 clones listed, 75% to 90% were seen once; the top ten hold about 2.2%. The sample taken for sequencing was peripheral blood. The receptors derive from a woman in her 50s who had recovered from COVID-19.

This chain links TRBV7-2 with TRBJ2-1; the match to TRBD2 covers 9 bases. CDR3 length: 17 residues. Trimming cost V 5 bases and J 4 bases; bases outside gene matches: 12. Germline V gives CDR1 SGHTA, CDR2 FQGNSA. This CDR3 is CASSPFRRLAVYNEQFF. In DNA, the CDR3 is TGTGCCAGCAGCCCTTTCCGGAGACTAGCGGTATACAATGAGCAGTTCTTC.

CDR3 DNA: TGTGCCAGTAGTATGTCTTTTTCCACAGATACGCAGTATTTT. Translation gives CASSMSFSTDTQYF. The chain couples TRBV19 to TRBJ2-3; no clear D gene. This CDR3 region has 14 residues. Germline loops: CDR1 LNHDA, CDR2 SQIVND (reference sequence). V lost 3 bases to trimming and J lost 2 bases, with 9 bases between them.

The rearrangement links TRBV2 to TRBJ2-6, with a possible D match to TRBD2 (6 bases). The CDR3 has 14 amino acids. V gave up 9 bases and J gave up 0 bases, with 9 bases separating them. CDR1 and CDR2 from the germline V gene are SNHLY and FYNNEI. The CDR3 spells CARGTYSGANVLTF. The CDR3 coding sequence is TGTGCCAGGGGGACTTACTCTGGGGCCAACGTCCTGACTTTC.

The chain uses TRBV9 and TRBJ1-6; 9 positions match TRBD1. Germline CDR1 and CDR2: SGDLS and YYNGEE. CDR3 length: 15 residues. Germline trimming cut 4 bases from V and 11 bases from J; bases unmatched to any gene: 10. The CDR3 DNA sequence: TGTGCCAGCAGCTCCGAAGGGACAGGGTTGACACCCCTCCACTTT. Translation: CASSSEGTGLTPLHF.

This clone was seen once. This chain joins TRBV28 and TRBJ2-3, with TRBD2 matching 7 bases. The CDR3 contains 16 residues. Trimming took 4 bases from V and 1 from J; bases not matched to a gene: 8. The V gene's germline CDR1 is MDHEN and CDR2 SYDVKM. The CDR3 DNA sequence: TGTGCCAGCAGTTCCCCGGGGAGGGGCCGCACAGATACGCAGTATTTT. This sequence encodes CASSSPGRGRTDTQYF.

The chain is built from TRBV27 and TRBJ2-7; TRBD2 matches at 14 bases. The germline V gene has CDR1 MNHEY and CDR2 SMNVEV (reference sequence). Trimming at V came to 3 bases and at J to 5 bases, leaving 6 bases not matched to a gene. CDR3 length: 16 amino acids. The CDR3: CASSLRTSGGINEQYF. The CDR3 DNA is TGTGCCAGCAGTTTGAGGACTAGCGGGGGGATAAACGAGCAGTACTTC.

The chain uses TRBV5-1 and TRBJ2-7; weak D call: TRBD2 (5 bases). CDR1 is SGHRS and CDR2 is YFSETQ in the germline V gene. This CDR3 spans 12 amino acids. V lost 3 bases and J lost 4, with 8 bases in between. As DNA, the CDR3 is TGCGCCAGCAGCTCCGGGGTTTACGAGCAGTACTTC. Its protein is CASSSGVYEQYF.

This chain connects TRBV28 to TRBJ2-7; D is perhaps TRBD1 (6 bases). The CDR3 length is 14 residues. Germline values: CDR1 MDHEN, CDR2 SYDVKM. Trimming took 5 bases from V and 2 from J, leaving 13 bases between them. CDR3 nucleotide sequence: TGTGCCAGCAGTCCGAGGACAGCCCCCTACGAGCAGTACTTC. This encodes CASSPRTAPYEQYF.

The CDR3, as DNA: TGTGCCAGCAGTTTAAGGGGGACAGGGGGCTTCGAGCAGTACTTC. Its translation: CASSLRGTGGFEQYF. This chain connects TRBV27 to TRBJ2-7; 12 positions match TRBD1. Per the germline V gene, CDR1 is MNHEY and CDR2 is SMNVEV (reference sequence). The CDR3 length is 15 residues. V was clipped by 2 bases and J by 6 bases; unmatched bases: 5.

The chain is built from TRBV18 and TRBJ2-3, with 9 bases fitting TRBD1. The J segment lost 4 bases and the V segment lost 1 base, leaving 0 bases of the junction unmatched. Germline V CDR1 and CDR2: KGHSH, LQKENI. CDR3 size: 14 residues. The CDR3 spells CASSPRDRADTQYF. For the CDR3, the DNA is TGTGCCAGCTCACCACGGGACAGGGCAGATACGCAGTATTTT.

This rearrangement joins TRBV7-9 to TRBJ1-3; D not resolved. The CDR3 contains 19 residues. Germline CDR1 and CDR2: SEHNR and FQNEAQ (reference sequence). The V end lost 5 bases, the J end lost 0 bases, and 23 bases lay between the germline ends. In DNA form, the CDR3 reads TGTGCCAGCAGCCCCACTTTGACCACCGATCCTAGCTCTGGAAACACCATATATTTT. Translated, it gives CASSPTLTTDPSSGNTIYF.

The chain uses TRBV11-3 and TRBJ2-1, with 8 bases lining up with TRBD1. Unmatched junction bases numbered 9, after V lost 2 bases and J lost 12 bases. This CDR3 has 14 amino acids. Germline V CDR1 and CDR2: SGHNT, YENEEA. The CDR3 coding sequence is TGTGCCAGCAGCTTAAGGACAGGGCCAGGTCGGCAGTTCTTC. Translated, it gives CASSLRTGPGRQFF.

V is TRBV6-2 or TRBV6-3 and J is TRBJ2-3; 7 positions agree with TRBD1. Germline CDR1 MNHEY, CDR2 SVGEGT. V shed 6 bases and J 1 base; nucleotides not matched to a gene: 10. There are 16 residues in the CDR3. The DNA of the CDR3 is TGTGCCAGCAGCCTATCACTGGGGACAGGCACAGATACGCAGTATTTT. As protein: CASSLSLGTGTDTQYF.

The V call is TRBV7-2, the J call TRBJ2-1; the D is unclear. V dropped 1 base and J dropped 6 bases, with 16 bases sitting between them. CDR1 and CDR2 (germline): SGHTA, FQGNSA. This CDR3 is 16 amino acids long. The CDR3 region has the DNA TGTGCCAGCAGCTTAGATTCGGCGGCCGCCTCCAATGAGCAGTTCTTC. It specifies CASSLDSAAASNEQFF.